Listed here is a single TCR beta chain. The sample is drawn from a study of blood T cell repertoires in COVID-19. The CDR3 has 13 amino acids. V was trimmed by 4 bases and J by 4 bases, leaving 8 bases between them. CDR1 GTSNPN and CDR2 SVGIG come from the germline V gene (reference sequence). Some clones are missing from TCRdb's copy, which holds only in-frame ones; the method was immunoSEQ multiplex PCR. The data hold tens of thousands of clones, with approximately 77% observed a single time. V is TRBV30 and J is TRBJ1-6, with TRBD1 as a possible D gene (6 bases). Specimen: peripheral blood. The sequence was obtained from a human donor in a cohort sampled during active COVID-19. The CDR3 protein is CAWTGQYNSPLHF. The CDR3 nucleotides read TGTGCCTGGACCGGACAGTATAATTCACCCCTCCACTTT.